This record covers a single T cell receptor (beta chain). The data originate from a study of blood T cell repertoires in COVID-19. Germline V lookup: CDR1 KGHSH, CDR2 LQKENI. Trimming took 2 bases from V and 0 from J, leaving 19 bases between them. There are 18 residues in the CDR3. Sequenced by immunoSEQ multiplex PCR; TCRdb stores in-frame clones only, minus some. The sample lists tens of thousands of clones, approximately 85% occurring once. This clonotype was obtained from a human donor in a cohort sampled during active COVID-19. The sample comprised peripheral blood. The chain carries TRBV18 and TRBJ1-1, with D perhaps TRBD1 (6 bases). CDR3 sequence: CASSPREVWGGLNTEAFF. For the CDR3, the DNA is TGTGCCAGCTCACCAAGGGAGGTGTGGGGGGGCTTGAACACTGAAGCTTTCTTT.